A selection of T cell receptor beta chains follows, all from one sample in a study of T cell repertoires in cytomegalovirus infection. MiXCR was run by TCRdb on the reads, yielding one entry per CDR3 protein. In the table there are approximately 700,000 distinct CDR3 sequences, 35% of which are singletons. Sequenced input: PBMCs. The receptors come from a human donor in good health (CMV status not recorded). Some clones in this sample may be carry-over from other donors' samples. CDR3s include the opening cysteine and the closing phenylalanine or tryptophan. Each record gives: J gene, clone size, D gene, V gene, CDR3 protein, CDR3 DNA. D genes are given only for firm matches. Size is stated for part of the rows, as once, few or many counts, or as a class when the clone is expanded.

TRBJ2-3,NA,NA,TRBV6-6,CASIEVGVADTQYF,TGTGCCAGCATCGAAGTGGGGGTAGCAGATACGCAGTATTTT
TRBJ1-1,NA,NA,TRBV7-2,CASSLVGSKQNTEAFF,TGTGCCAGCAGCTTAGTTGGGTCCAAGCAGAACACTGAAGCTTTCTTT
TRBJ1-1,NA,NA,TRBV5-1,CASSLGVIKTNTEAFF,TGCGCCAGCAGCTTGGGGGTGATAAAAACGAACACTGAAGCTTTCTTT
TRBJ2-7,NA,NA,TRBV28,CASSTPLNEQYF,TGTGCCAGCAGTACCCCCCTGAACGAGCAGTACTTC
TRBJ1-1,NA,NA,TRBV24-1,CDTSDLSRGVTEAFF,TGTGACACCAGTGATTTGAGCAGGGGCGTCACTGAAGCTTTCTTT
TRBJ2-3,few,TRBD2,TRBV10-2,CASSESAGADTQYF,TGCGCCAGCAGTGAGTCGGCGGGAGCAGATACGCAGTATTTT
TRBJ1-5,NA,TRBD1,TRBV12-3/TRBV12-4,CASRPGTGSGPQHF,TGTGCCAGCAGACCCGGGACAGGCAGTGGGCCCCAGCATTTT
TRBJ1-4,NA,NA,TRBV19,CASSTRVADEKLFF,TGTGCCAGTAGTACCCGGGTCGCCGATGAAAAACTGTTTTTT
TRBJ1-2,NA,NA,TRBV14,CASSQVGVASYTF,TGTGCCAGCAGCCAAGTTGGGGTCGCGAGCTACACCTTC
TRBJ1-2,NA,NA,TRBV29-1,CSVDGREHIYGYTF,TGCAGCGTTGACGGCAGGGAGCACATCTATGGCTACACCTTC
TRBJ1-4,NA,TRBD1,TRBV11-2,CASSFRGPGNEKLFF,TGTGCCAGCAGCTTTAGGGGGCCGGGGAACGAAAAACTGTTTTTT
TRBJ1-3,NA,NA,TRBV12-3/TRBV12-4,CASRPQQGGGNTIYF,TGTGCCAGCAGACCCCAACAGGGAGGTGGAAACACCATATATTTT
TRBJ1-2,many,NA,TRBV12-3/TRBV12-4,CASSISGRANYGYTF,TGTGCCAGCAGTATCTCGGGGCGAGCTAACTATGGCTACACCTTC
TRBJ1-1,many,NA,TRBV7-3,CASSLMGMNTEAFF,TGTGCCAGCAGCTTAATGGGGATGAACACTGAAGCTTTCTTT
TRBJ2-3,NA,TRBD1,TRBV19,CASRKGQGDTQYF,TGTGCCAGTAGGAAGGGACAGGGGGATACGCAGTATTTT
TRBJ2-1,NA,TRBD2,TRBV7-6,CASSLKTGGGSYNEQFF,TGTGCCAGCAGCTTAAAGACCGGCGGGGGCTCCTACAATGAGCAGTTCTTC
TRBJ1-5,many,NA,TRBV7-2,CASSLEPFYSNQPQHF,TGTGCCAGCAGCTTAGAACCGTTCTATAGCAATCAGCCCCAGCATTTT
TRBJ2-7,many,NA,TRBV7-6,CASSPSGGILGEQYF,TGTGCCAGCAGCCCCAGTGGCGGGATTTTGGGAGAGCAGTACTTC
TRBJ2-3,few,NA,TRBV5-4,CASSSEGGKTSTDTQYF,TGTGCCAGCAGCTCGGAGGGCGGAAAAACTAGCACAGATACGCAGTATTTT
TRBJ1-1,NA,NA,TRBV6-1,CASSESHSGGTANTEAFF,TGTGCCAGCAGTGAATCACATTCGGGTGGGACGGCCAACACTGAAGCTTTCTTT
TRBJ2-1,many,TRBD1,TRBV7-9,CASSLVGLNRGSEQFF,TGTGCCAGCAGCTTAGTCGGGCTAAACAGGGGTTCTGAGCAGTTCTTC
TRBJ1-1,NA,NA,TRBV11-2,CASSLGQTITEAFF,TGTGCCAGCAGCCTCGGACAGACCATCACTGAAGCTTTCTTT
TRBJ1-5,few,TRBD1,TRBV6-2/TRBV6-3,CASSYTTGLRNQPQHF,TGTGCCAGCAGTTACACGACAGGGTTGCGCAATCAGCCCCAGCATTTT
TRBJ2-1,NA,NA,TRBV27,CASSIGTVNNEQFF,TGTGCCAGCAGTATCGGGACGGTGAACAATGAGCAGTTCTTC
TRBJ2-5,NA,NA,TRBV19,CASSSLFRGLAETQYF,TGTGCCAGTAGTAGCCTCTTCCGGGGCTTGGCGGAGACCCAGTACTTC
TRBJ2-1,few,NA,TRBV19,CASSPRTAGYFNEQFF,TGTGCCAGTAGCCCCCGGACAGCGGGGTATTTCAATGAGCAGTTCTTC
TRBJ1-6,few,TRBD1,TRBV30,CAWTLGTGYSPLHF,TGTGCCTGGACGCTCGGGACAGGGTACTCACCCCTCCACTTT
TRBJ1-5,few,TRBD1,TRBV7-8,CASSPWDREGQPQHF,TGTGCCAGCAGCCCCTGGGACAGGGAAGGTCAGCCCCAGCATTTT
TRBJ2-1,NA,NA,TRBV29-1,CSVGRESPYNEQFF,TGCAGCGTTGGAAGAGAGTCCCCCTACAATGAGCAGTTCTTC